This T cell receptor (beta chain) was retrieved from a study of identical twins. The CDR3 extends over 15 amino acids. CDR1 MNHEY and CDR2 SVGEGT come from the germline V gene. The V gene end was trimmed by 6 bases and the J gene end by 4 bases; junction bases not matched to a gene: 7. From the 5' RACE reads, TCRdb called clonotypes with MiXCR, one entry per CDR3 protein. The sample yields 450,000 or so distinct CDR3 sequences, 13% to 15% seen once. This clonotype was seen a handful of times. Another study also made use of these data, one on yellow fever vaccine responses in identical twins.

This receptor was identified in a woman between 18 and 29 years old in good health. Sequencing was performed on CD4+ T cells sorted from blood. The V and J genes are TRBV6-2 or TRBV6-3 and TRBJ2-1; 9 positions match TRBD2. The CDR3 bases are TGTGCCAGCAGACAGCCTAGCGGGATATACAATGAGCAGTTCTTC. Its translation: CASRQPSGIYNEQFF.